This TCR beta chain stems from a study of T cell responses to AZD1222 COVID-19 vaccine. Study-wide findings and caveats: Two AZD1222 doses significantly raised spike-specific TCR breadth and depth over controls.

Produced via immunoSEQ multiplex PCR; TCRdb's table is partial and in-frame only. The sample carries 120,000 or so clones, approximately 82% recorded once. On this clone: Its antigen is not known.

This specimen consisted of peripheral blood, obtained 28 days after the second AZD1222 dose. This sequence originates from an adult who received the AZD1222 COVID-19 vaccine.

CDR3 loop: CASSQLANTQYF. Written as DNA, the CDR3 is TGCGCCAGCAGCCAATTGGCAAATACGCAGTATTTT. This chain links TRBV4-1 with TRBJ2-3; no firm D call. The V gene lost 2 bases and the J gene lost 7 bases, with 7 bases spanning the gap. The germline CDR1 and CDR2 sequences are MGHRA and YSYEKL. There are 12 residues in the CDR3.